This TCR beta chain derives from a study of T cells in Graves' hyperthyroidism and ophthalmopathy. The study, taken as a whole, reports: A model of 13 V-J features distinguished ophthalmopathy from stable hyperthyroidism. Most expanded thyroid clonotypes above 0.001 recurred in blood.

The germline gives CDR1 KGHSH, CDR2 LQKENI. Deletions cut 0 bases from V and 0 bases from J, with 5 bases between. The CDR3 totals 14 residues. Amplification of TCR beta CDR3 regions used RNA as the template. In the first-round RT-PCR of the TCR CDR3, the HTBI primer set was used. From the multiplex PCR reads, TCRdb called clonotypes with MiXCR, one entry per CDR3 protein. The sample has some 600,000 distinct CDR3 sequences; about 14% are singletons. Newly diagnosed patients aged 18 to 65 had hyperthyroidism of under 2 months' duration. Blood was sampled at initial diagnosis of hyperthyroidism, prior to onset of any ophthalmopathy symptoms. At least ten counts were recorded for this clonotype. As yet, its antigen is unknown.

The clonotype originates from a woman in her thirties with Graves' hyperthyroidism that later progressed to Graves' ophthalmopathy. The sample consisted of blood. V and J are TRBV18 and TRBJ1-1; no definite D call. The CDR3: CASSPPTLNTEAFF. CDR3 DNA sequence: TGTGCCAGCTCACCACCGACCTTGAACACTGAAGCTTTCTTT.